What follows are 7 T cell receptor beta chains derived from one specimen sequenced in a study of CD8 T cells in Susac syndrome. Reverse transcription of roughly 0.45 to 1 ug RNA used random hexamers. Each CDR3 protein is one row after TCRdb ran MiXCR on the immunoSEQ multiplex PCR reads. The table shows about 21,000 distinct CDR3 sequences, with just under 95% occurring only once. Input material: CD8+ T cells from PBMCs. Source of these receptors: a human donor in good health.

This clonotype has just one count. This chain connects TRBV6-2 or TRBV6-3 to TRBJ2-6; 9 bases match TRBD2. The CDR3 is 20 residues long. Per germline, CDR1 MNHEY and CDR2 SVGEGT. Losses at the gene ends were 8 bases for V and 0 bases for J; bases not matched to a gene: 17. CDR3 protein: CASVGWLASGDSSGANVLTF. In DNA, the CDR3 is TGTGCCAGCGTAGGCTGGTTGGCTAGCGGGGATAGCTCTGGGGCCAACGTCCTGACTTTC.

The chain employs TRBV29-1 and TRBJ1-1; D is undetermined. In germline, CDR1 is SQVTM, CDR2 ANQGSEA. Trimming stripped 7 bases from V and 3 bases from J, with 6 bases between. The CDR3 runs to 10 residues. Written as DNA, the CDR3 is TGCAGCGCCAGAGACACTGAAGCTTTCTTT. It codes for CSARDTEAFF.

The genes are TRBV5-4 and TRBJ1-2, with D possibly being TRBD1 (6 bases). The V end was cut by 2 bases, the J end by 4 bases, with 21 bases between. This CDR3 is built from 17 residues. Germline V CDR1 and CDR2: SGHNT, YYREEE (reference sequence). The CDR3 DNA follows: TGTGCCAGCAGCTTACCCCACCTGGGGGCGACTTTCTATGGCTACACCTTC. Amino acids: CASSLPHLGATFYGYTF.

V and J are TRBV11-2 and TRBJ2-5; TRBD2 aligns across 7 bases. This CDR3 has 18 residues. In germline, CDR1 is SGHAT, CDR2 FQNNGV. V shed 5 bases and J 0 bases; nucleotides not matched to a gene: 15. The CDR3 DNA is TGTGCCAGCAGCCCCTTAAGATCGAGCGGGGTATACCAAGAGACCCAGTACTTC. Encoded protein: CASSPLRSSGVYQETQYF. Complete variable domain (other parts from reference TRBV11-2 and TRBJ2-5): EAGVAQSPRYKIIEKRQSVAFWCNPISGHATLYWYQQILGQGPKLLIQFQNNGVVDDSQLPKDRFSAERLKGVDSTLKIQPAKLEDSAVYLCASSPLRSSGVYQETQYFGPGTRLLVL.

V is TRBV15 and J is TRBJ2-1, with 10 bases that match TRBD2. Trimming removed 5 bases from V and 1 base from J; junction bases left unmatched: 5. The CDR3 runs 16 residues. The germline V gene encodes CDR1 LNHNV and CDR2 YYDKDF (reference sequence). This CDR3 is CATSGILAGSYNEQFF. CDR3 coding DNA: TGTGCCACCAGCGGAATACTAGCGGGGTCCTACAATGAGCAGTTCTTC.

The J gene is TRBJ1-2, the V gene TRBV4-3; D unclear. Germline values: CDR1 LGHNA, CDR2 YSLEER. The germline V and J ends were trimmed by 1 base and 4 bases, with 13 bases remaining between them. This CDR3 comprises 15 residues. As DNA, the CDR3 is TGCGCCAGCAGCCAAGGAAAAACGGCCTCCTATGGCTACACCTTC. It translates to CASSQGKTASYGYTF.

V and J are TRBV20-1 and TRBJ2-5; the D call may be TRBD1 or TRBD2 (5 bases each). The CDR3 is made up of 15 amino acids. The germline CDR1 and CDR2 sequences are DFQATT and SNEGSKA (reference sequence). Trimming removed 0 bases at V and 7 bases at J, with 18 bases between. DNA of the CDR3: TGCAGTGCTAGAGATACCAGCGGTGGGGCCAGGACCCAGTACTTC. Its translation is CSARDTSGGARTQYF.